Following are 24 T cell receptor beta chains from one sample sequenced in a study of cytomegalovirus exposure and HLA in healthy donors. PCR involved 60 Vbeta and 13 Jbeta primers. Using immunoSEQ multiplex PCR, the repertoire was profiled, and TCRdb retains in-frame clones only, with some absent. The sample has roughly 200,000 clones; 70% to 90% are singletons. Input material: PBMCs. These receptors were taken from a woman aged 45 to 65 in good health and CMV-seronegative.

The DNA for the CDR3 is TGTGCCAGCAGTCCTAGGTTGAGAGAGACCCAGTACTTC. This encodes CASSPRLRETQYF. The chain recombines TRBV5-4 with TRBJ2-5; D uncertain. Trimming pared 5 bases from V and 4 bases from J, leaving 12 bases between. The CDR3 totals 13 residues. The germline gives CDR1 SGHNT, CDR2 YYREEE (reference sequence).

The sample holds a few counts of this clone. The CDR3 protein is CASRIPGGEQFF. CDR3 coding DNA: TGTGCCAGCAGAATCCCAGGGGGCGAGCAGTTCTTC. The chain has TRBV28 and TRBJ2-1; the match to TRBD1 covers 8 bases. The ends lost 6 bases at V and 10 bases at J; junction bases unmatched: 5. The CDR3 runs 12 residues. CDR1 MDHEN and CDR2 SYDVKM come from the germline V gene.

The chain employs TRBV30 and TRBJ1-3; 7 positions agree with TRBD1. Looked up from germline, CDR1 is GTSNPN and CDR2 is SVGIG (reference sequence). CDR3 length: 14 residues. J lost 7 bases, V lost 2 bases, and 8 bases had no gene match. The CDR3 protein is CAWSPTGRGNTIYF. The CDR3 DNA sequence: TGTGCCTGGAGTCCGACAGGGCGAGGGAACACCATATATTTT.

Points on this clone: The sample contains more than one DNA sequence encoding this CDR3. This chain connects TRBV5-1 to TRBJ2-7, with 10 bases identical to TRBD1. The CDR3 is 13 amino acids. J lost 4 bases, V lost 4 bases, and 2 bases had no gene match. Germline CDR1 is SGHRS and CDR2 is YFSETQ. The CDR3 sequence is CASSRQGAYEQYF. DNA of the CDR3: TGCGCCAGCAGCCGACAGGGGGCTTACGAGCAGTACTTC.

In DNA form, the CDR3 reads TGTGCCAGCAGGACAACAGGGGTAGGTGGCTACACCTTC. Protein: CASRTTGVGGYTF. This chain uses TRBV28 with TRBJ1-2; the match to TRBD1 covers 7 bases. With V trimmed by 6 bases and J by 7 bases, 8 bases remained unmatched. The CDR3 runs 13 residues. Per germline, CDR1 MDHEN and CDR2 SYDVKM.

The V call is TRBV5-1, the J call TRBJ2-5; 8 bases are a match to TRBD2. The CDR3 is 16 amino acids. The germline V gene has CDR1 SGHRS and CDR2 YFSETQ. V lost 4 bases to trimming and J lost 2 bases; unmatched junction nucleotides: 10. The CDR3 DNA sequence: TGCGCCAGCAGCAGGGGATTACTAGCGGTGCAAGAGACCCAGTACTTC. Translation: CASSRGLLAVQETQYF.

CDR3 nucleotides: TGTGCCAGCAGCTTACCTAAACGGGAGGGGGCTGCTGAAGCTTTCTTT. It translates to CASSLPKREGAAEAFF. This chain connects TRBV11-2 to TRBJ1-1; 7 positions match TRBD1. This CDR3 is 16 amino acids long. The V segment lost 2 bases and the J segment 6 bases; nucleotides outside the gene matches: 12. CDR1 and CDR2 (germline): SGHAT, FQNNGV.

This chain connects TRBV6-1 to TRBJ2-7, with 7 bases lining up with TRBD1. V trimming: 2 bases; J trimming: 0 bases; junction bases outside the gene matches: 1. Germline V gene lookup returns CDR1 MNHNS and CDR2 SASEGT. The CDR3 has 14 amino acids. The CDR3 loop reads CASSERDSSYEQYF. The CDR3 DNA follows: TGTGCCAGCAGTGAAAGGGACAGCTCCTACGAGCAGTACTTC.

This chain links TRBV5-1 with TRBJ2-3; 8 bases match TRBD1. Germline V gives CDR1 SGHRS, CDR2 YFSETQ. Trimming took 3 bases from V and 3 from J; bases not matched to a gene: 9. The CDR3 has 16 amino acids. The DNA of the CDR3 is TGCGCCAGCAGCTATGGACAGGGCTTAAGAACAGATACGCAGTATTTT. Its protein product is CASSYGQGLRTDTQYF.

The chain joins TRBV7-2 to TRBJ2-1, with 12 positions matching TRBD2. The V segment lost 4 bases and the J segment 9 bases; nucleotides outside the gene matches: 10. The CDR3 contains 16 residues. Germline CDR1 reads SGHTA; CDR2 reads FQGNSA. The CDR3 reads CASSSGLAGWGGEQFF. The DNA for the CDR3 is TGTGCCAGCAGCTCCGGACTAGCGGGATGGGGGGGTGAGCAGTTCTTC.

As to this clone: The sample has other DNA sequences that encode this CDR3 too. The chain joins TRBV27 to TRBJ2-7; no firm D call. Germline V gives CDR1 MNHEY, CDR2 SMNVEV (reference sequence). Trimming removed 2 bases from V and 4 bases from J, with 9 bases in between. The CDR3 consists of 13 residues. In DNA, the CDR3 is TGTGCCAGCAGTTTACAGGAATCTTACGAGCAGTACTTC. It specifies CASSLQESYEQYF.

The V call is TRBV18, the J call TRBJ1-1; D may be TRBD1 (6 bases). This CDR3 has 16 amino acids. Germline V gene lookup returns CDR1 KGHSH and CDR2 LQKENI. The V end lost 0 bases, the J end lost 4 bases, and 15 bases lay between the germline ends. CDR3 DNA sequence: TGTGCCAGCTCACCACCGATAGTGGGGGGGGCCACTGAAGCTTTCTTT. Residues: CASSPPIVGGATEAFF.

The J gene is TRBJ2-5, the V gene TRBV13; TRBD2 matches 9 bases. Germline V CDR1 and CDR2: PRHDT, FYEKMQ (reference sequence). Unmatched junction bases numbered 10, after V lost 3 bases and J lost 5 bases. The CDR3 is 16 residues long. CDR3 sequence reads: CASSLNGGRAGETQYF. The CDR3 DNA sequence: TGTGCCAGCAGCTTGAACGGCGGGAGGGCTGGGGAGACCCAGTACTTC.

A remark on this clone: One end of the junction is discordant with germline, which a read error may explain. V is TRBV18 and J is TRBJ1-1; D unclear. There are 12 residues in the CDR3. The V gene's germline CDR1 is KGHSH and CDR2 LQKENI. Here the CDR3 reads CASSPLNSEAFF. The CDR3 DNA reads TGTGCCAGCTCACCACTAAACAGTGAAGCTTTCTTT.

The chain couples TRBV5-5 to TRBJ2-5; 8 nucleotides line up with TRBD2. The J call is in doubt because the DNA end fits TRBJ2-7 better. Germline loops: CDR1 SGHKS, CDR2 YYEKEE (reference sequence). The CDR3 is 15 residues long. Here the CDR3 DNA reads TGTGCCAGCAGCTTGTCGCTAGCGGGCTCCTACGAGCAGTACTTC. Translating gives CASSLSLAGSYEQYF.

The chain is built from TRBV11-2 and TRBJ2-5, with a weak D call TRBD1 (5 bases). CDR3 length equals 14 residues. The V end lost 4 bases, the J end lost 4 bases, and 13 bases lay between the germline ends. Germline lookup yields CDR1 SGHAT and CDR2 FQNNGV. The CDR3 region is CASSSSRVRETQYF. The DNA of the CDR3 is TGTGCCAGCAGCTCCTCCAGGGTGCGAGAGACCCAGTACTTC.

This chain's CDR3 is CASSYQGGMGTDTQYF. The CDR3 coding sequence is TGTGCCAGCAGTTATCAAGGCGGGATGGGGACAGATACGCAGTATTTT. The chain combines TRBV28 with TRBJ2-3; tentative D call: TRBD2 (6 bases). Trimming shortened V by 4 bases and J by 3 bases, and 17 bases separated the two germline ends. CDR1 is MDHEN and CDR2 is SYDVKM in the germline V gene. This CDR3 is built from 16 residues.

For the CDR3, the DNA is TGTGCCAGCAAATCCGTTGGCAATCAGCCCCAGCATTTT. This sequence encodes CASKSVGNQPQHF. This chain links TRBV28 with TRBJ1-5; unclear D gene. The CDR3 consists of 13 residues. Germline V CDR1 and CDR2: MDHEN, SYDVKM. V was trimmed by 7 bases and J by 2 bases, leaving 9 bases between them. The entire variable domain, with the rest obtained from reference TRBV28 and TRBJ1-5, is as follows: DVKVTQSSRYLVKRTGEKVFLECVQDMDHENMFWYRQDPGLGLRLIYFSYDVKMKEKGDIPEGYSVSREKKERFSLILESASTNQTSMYLCASKSVGNQPQHFGDGTRLSIL.

The V call is TRBV6-6, the J call TRBJ1-1; a possible D gene is TRBD1 (6 bases). The V and J ends lost 4 bases and 3 bases respectively, with 9 bases between them. CDR3 length: 13 residues. CDR1 and CDR2 (germline): MNHNY, SVGAGI (reference sequence). The CDR3 DNA is TGTGCCAGCAGTTTACAGGGCTACACTGAAGCTTTCTTT. Translating it yields CASSLQGYTEAFF.

The chain has TRBV7-8 and TRBJ2-1, with TRBD2 matching 13 bases. CDR3 length: 15 amino acids. After removal of 1 base from V and 9 bases from J, the junction contained 3 bases not matched to a gene. CDR1 and CDR2 from the germline V gene are SGHVS and FQNEAQ. DNA for the CDR3: TGTGCCAGCAGCTTAGAGGGACTAGCGGGAAGTGAGCAGTTCTTC. It specifies CASSLEGLAGSEQFF. The full variable domain, in which reference TRBV7-8 and TRBJ2-1 provide the parts outside the CDR3, is GAGVSQSPRYKVAKRGQDVALRCDPISGHVSLFWYQQALGQGPEFLTYFQNEAQLDKSGLPSDRFFAERPEGSVSTLKIQRTQQEDSAVYLCASSLEGLAGSEQFFGPGTRLTVL.

This chain links TRBV18 with TRBJ1-1, with a tentative D call TRBD1 (6 bases). The CDR3 consists of 17 residues. The germline V gene encodes CDR1 KGHSH and CDR2 LQKENI. Trimming cost V 0 bases and J 0 bases, with 14 bases left between them. This chain's CDR3 is CASSPPSFTGLNTEAFF. CDR3 bases: TGTGCCAGCTCACCACCATCCTTTACAGGGTTGAACACTGAAGCTTTCTTT.

V gene TRBV7-9 combines with J gene TRBJ2-5; tentative D call: TRBD1 (6 bases). V was cut by 5 bases and J by 6 bases, with 25 bases left in between. The CDR3 loop spans 17 amino acids. Germline CDR1 reads SEHNR; CDR2 reads FQNEAQ (reference sequence). The DNA of the CDR3 is TGTGCCAGCAGCCTTTCTCGCCCAGGGCAGGGGATAAAGACCCAGTACTTC. It is translated as CASSLSRPGQGIKTQYF.

The rearrangement uses TRBV6-5 and TRBJ2-3; 8 bases map to TRBD2. Trimming cost V 4 bases and J 9 bases; bases outside gene matches: 12. The germline gives CDR1 MNHEY, CDR2 SVGAGI. The CDR3 contains 15 residues. CDR3 DNA: TGTGCCAGCAGTTCCCTCTATAGCGGGATGATGACGCAGTATTTT. The encoded protein is CASSSLYSGMMTQYF.

The rearrangement links TRBV7-3 to TRBJ2-2, with TRBD1 matching over 7 bases. V was pared by 4 bases and J by 0 bases, with 2 bases of the junction left unmatched. The CDR3 spans 15 residues. Germline lookup yields CDR1 SGHTA and CDR2 FQGTGA. CDR3 amino acids: CASSSGTANTGELFF. CDR3 nucleotides: TGTGCCAGCAGCTCAGGGACAGCGAACACCGGGGAGCTGTTTTTT.